These T cell receptor beta chains were read from a single sample in a study of blood T cell repertoires in COVID-19. Sequenced by immunoSEQ multiplex PCR; TCRdb stores in-frame clones only, minus some. The sample consists of tens of thousands of clones, about 81% of them appearing once. The source material was peripheral blood. The receptors come from an elderly man with acute or convalescent COVID-19. CDR3s include the opening cysteine and the closing phenylalanine or tryptophan. A D gene is named only where the DNA matches it firmly. The size of a clone is reported for some rows only, either as once, few or many, or as a class for expanded clones.

J | D | V | size | DNA | CDR3
TRBJ2-2 | - | TRBV11-3 | - | TGTGCCAGCAGCTTAACAGGGGAGCTGTTTTTT | CASSLTGELFF
TRBJ1-6 | TRBD1 | TRBV6-2/TRBV6-3 | few | TGTGCCAGCAGCTTACAGGGGGCCCATAATTCACCCCTCCACTTT | CASSLQGAHNSPLHF
TRBJ2-7 | - | TRBV10-1 | - | TGCGCCAGCAGCAATTCGCCTAGCTTAACCTACGAGCAGTACTTC | CASSNSPSLTYEQYF
TRBJ2-5 | TRBD2 | TRBV7-9 | - | TGTGCCAGCAGCATCCAACTAGCGGGGTCGCAGACCCAGTACTTC | CASSIQLAGSQTQYF
TRBJ2-3 | - | TRBV5-1 | - | TGCGCCAGCAGCTACCAGGGGAGAACAGATACGCAGTATTTT | CASSYQGRTDTQYF
TRBJ1-1 | - | TRBV30 | - | TGTGCCTGGAGTAAACAAACCCCCGACCCTAGGGGCACTGAAGCTTTCTTT | CAWSKQTPDPRGTEAFF
TRBJ2-1 | TRBD2 | TRBV30 | - | TGTGCCTGGAGTGTAGGACTAGCGGGCCTCAATGAGCAGTTCTTC | CAWSVGLAGLNEQFF
TRBJ2-7 | - | TRBV23-1 | - | TGCGCCAGCAGTCTAAGAGGACATATGTACGAGCAGTACTTC | CASSLRGHMYEQYF
TRBJ2-2 | TRBD2 | TRBV6-5 | few | TGTGCCAGCAGCCCCTCGGGGGGCACCGGGGAGCTGTTTTTT | CASSPSGGTGELFF
TRBJ2-2 | - | TRBV5-4 | - | TGTGCCAGCAGGGGGCCGGGGGTAACAACCGGGGAGCTGTTTTTT | CASRGPGVTTGELFF
TRBJ2-1 | TRBD1 | TRBV19 | - | TGTGCCAGTAGTATAGAAGGGACAGGGGGCGGAAATGAGCAGTTCTTC | CASSIEGTGGGNEQFF
TRBJ1-1 | TRBD1 | TRBV3-1/TRBV3-2 | - | TGTGCCAGCAGCCAATACCACATGGCAGGGGGTGAAGCTTTCTTT | CASSQYHMAGGEAFF
TRBJ1-2 | - | TRBV19 | - | TGTGCCAGTAGTAGGAACAGGGAGGGGGACTACACCTTC | CASSRNREGDYTF
TRBJ1-3 | - | TRBV6-5 | - | TGTGCCAGCTTGGGCAGGGGAACAAACACCATATATTTT | CASLGRGTNTIYF
TRBJ2-3 | - | TRBV19 | once | TGTGCCAGTACCCTGGAGGGTAGCACAGATACGCAGTATTTT | CASTLEGSTDTQYF
TRBJ1-5 | - | TRBV5-6 | few | TGTGCCAGCAGTCTATGGGAGAATCAGCCCCAGCATTTT | CASSLWENQPQHF
TRBJ2-5 | - | TRBV5-1 | - | TGCGCCAGCAGCGCGGACAGCCTGGGGGAGACCCAGTACTTC | CASSADSLGETQYF
TRBJ2-7 | TRBD2 | TRBV4-1 | once | TGCGCCAGCAGCTTTTTCTCGGGAACGGGGGGTTACGAGCAGTACTTC | CASSFFSGTGGYEQYF
TRBJ1-2 | TRBD1 | TRBV6-5 | - | TGTGCCAGCAGTAACGGACAGGGGGTAGTTGGCTACACCTTC | CASSNGQGVVGYTF
TRBJ1-4 | - | TRBV5-1 | - | TGCGCCAGCAGCCCAGGACCAGGGGCAACTAATGAAAAACTGTTTTTT | CASSPGPGATNEKLFF
TRBJ2-3 | - | TRBV9 | - | TGTGCCAGCAGCGTAGCTCGGGGGACCGTTAGCACAGATACGCAGTATTTT | CASSVARGTVSTDTQYF
TRBJ2-5 | - | TRBV6-5 | - | TGTGCCAGCAGTTACCGACAGAACCAAGAGACCCAGTACTTC | CASSYRQNQETQYF
TRBJ2-3 | - | TRBV11-2 | - | TGTGCCAGCAGCTTATCGGGTGGGACTTTGGATACGCAGTATTTT | CASSLSGGTLDTQYF
TRBJ2-2 | TRBD1 | TRBV11-3 | - | TGTGCCAGCAGCCGACAGGGGTACGGGGAGCTGTTTTTT | CASSRQGYGELFF
TRBJ2-4 | - | TRBV5-1 | few | TGCGCCAGCAGCTTGGGGGCAGGGCTTCGGAACATTCAGTACTTC | CASSLGAGLRNIQYF
TRBJ1-2 | TRBD1 | TRBV12-5 | - | TGTGCTAGTGGAACCGGGACAGTTCTCAGGGACTATGGCTACACCTTC | CASGTGTVLRDYGYTF
TRBJ1-2 | - | TRBV13 | - | TGTGCCAGCAGCTTACGCGGGGGCTTCGGGGACTATGGCTACACCTTC | CASSLRGGFGDYGYTF
TRBJ1-1 | TRBD1 | TRBV3-1/TRBV3-2 | - | TGTGCCAGCAGCCAAGCGACTACAGGGGGAAACACTGAAGCTTTCTTT | CASSQATTGGNTEAFF
TRBJ1-5 | TRBD1 | TRBV6-2/TRBV6-3 | few | TGTGCCAGCAGTTACTCAAGGGGCCAGGGGGCAAGCAATCAGCCCCAGCATTTT | CASSYSRGQGASNQPQHF
TRBJ2-1 | - | TRBV5-4 | - | TGTGCCAGCAGCTTTCGTGGTGGCGGGAACAATGAGCAGTTCTTC | CASSFRGGGNNEQFF
TRBJ1-3 | - | TRBV7-8 | - | TGTGCCAGCCGAGGGAGGGAAGACTCTGGAAACACCATATATTTT | CASRGREDSGNTIYF